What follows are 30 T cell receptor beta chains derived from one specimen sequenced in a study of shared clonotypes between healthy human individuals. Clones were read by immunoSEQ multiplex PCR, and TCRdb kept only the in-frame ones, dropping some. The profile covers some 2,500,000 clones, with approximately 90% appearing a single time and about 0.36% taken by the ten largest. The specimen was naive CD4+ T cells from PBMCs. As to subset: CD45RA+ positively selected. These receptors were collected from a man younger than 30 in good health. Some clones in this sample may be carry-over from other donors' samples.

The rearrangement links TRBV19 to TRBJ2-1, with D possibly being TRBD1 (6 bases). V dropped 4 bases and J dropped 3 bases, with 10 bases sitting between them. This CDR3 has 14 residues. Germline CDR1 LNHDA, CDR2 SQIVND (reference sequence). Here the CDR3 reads CASSRQQGYNEQFF. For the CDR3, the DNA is TGTGCCAGTAGTAGACAACAGGGCTACAATGAGCAGTTCTTC.

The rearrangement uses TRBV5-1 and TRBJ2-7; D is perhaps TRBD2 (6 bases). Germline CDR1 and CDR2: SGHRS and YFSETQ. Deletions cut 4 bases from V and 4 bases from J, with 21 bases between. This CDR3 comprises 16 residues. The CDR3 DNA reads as TGCGCCAGCAGCCCGCCCGGGGGAACGGTGGGGTACGAGCAGTACTTC. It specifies CASSPPGGTVGYEQYF.

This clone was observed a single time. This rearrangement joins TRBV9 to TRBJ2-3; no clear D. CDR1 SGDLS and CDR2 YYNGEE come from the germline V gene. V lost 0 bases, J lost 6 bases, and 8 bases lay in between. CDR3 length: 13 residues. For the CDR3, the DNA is TGTGCCAGCAGCGTAGTTGATCGGGATACGCAGTATTTT. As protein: CASSVVDRDTQYF.

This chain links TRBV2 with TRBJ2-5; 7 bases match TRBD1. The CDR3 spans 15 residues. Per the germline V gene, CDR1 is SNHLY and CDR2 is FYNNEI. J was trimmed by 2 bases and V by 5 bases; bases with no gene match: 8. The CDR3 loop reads CASSYYRDRQETQYF. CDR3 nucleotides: TGTGCCAGCAGTTACTACCGGGACAGACAAGAGACCCAGTACTTC. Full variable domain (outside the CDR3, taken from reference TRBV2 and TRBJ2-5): EPEVTQTPSHQVTQMGQEVILRCVPISNHLYFYWYRQILGQKVEFLVSFYNNEISEKSEIFDDQFSVERPDGSNFTLKIRSTKLEDSAMYFCASSYYRDRQETQYFGPGTRLLVL.

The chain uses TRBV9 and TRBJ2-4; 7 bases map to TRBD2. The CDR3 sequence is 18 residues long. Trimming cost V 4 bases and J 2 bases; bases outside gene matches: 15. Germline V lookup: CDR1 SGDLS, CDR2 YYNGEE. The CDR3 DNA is TGTGCCAGCAGCCTTCTTCCCGGGTTCGGGGGGACCAAAAACATTCAGTACTTC. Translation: CASSLLPGFGGTKNIQYF.

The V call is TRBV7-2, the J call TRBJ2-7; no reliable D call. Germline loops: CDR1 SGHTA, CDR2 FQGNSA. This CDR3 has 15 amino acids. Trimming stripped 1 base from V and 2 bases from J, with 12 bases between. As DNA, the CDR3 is TGTGCCAGCAGCTTAGGACCGCGCGACACCTACGAGCAGTACTTC. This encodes CASSLGPRDTYEQYF.

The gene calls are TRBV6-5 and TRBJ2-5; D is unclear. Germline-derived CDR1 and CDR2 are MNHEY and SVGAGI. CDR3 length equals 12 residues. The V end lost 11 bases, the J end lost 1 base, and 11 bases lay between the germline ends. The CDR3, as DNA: TGTGCCGCCGGAGTCGGCCAAGAGACCCAGTACTTC. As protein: CAAGVGQETQYF.

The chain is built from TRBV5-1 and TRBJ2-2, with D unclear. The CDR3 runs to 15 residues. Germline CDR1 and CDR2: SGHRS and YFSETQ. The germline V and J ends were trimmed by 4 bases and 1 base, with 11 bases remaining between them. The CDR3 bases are TGCGCCAGCAGCCGACGTGGGGAGAACACCGGGGAGCTGTTTTTT. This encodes CASSRRGENTGELFF.

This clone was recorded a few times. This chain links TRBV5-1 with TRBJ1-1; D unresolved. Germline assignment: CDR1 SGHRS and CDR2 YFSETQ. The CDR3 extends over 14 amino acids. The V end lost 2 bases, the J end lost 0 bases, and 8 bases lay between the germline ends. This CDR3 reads CASSLPQVNTEAFF. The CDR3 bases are TGCGCCAGCAGCTTACCTCAGGTGAACACTGAAGCTTTCTTT.

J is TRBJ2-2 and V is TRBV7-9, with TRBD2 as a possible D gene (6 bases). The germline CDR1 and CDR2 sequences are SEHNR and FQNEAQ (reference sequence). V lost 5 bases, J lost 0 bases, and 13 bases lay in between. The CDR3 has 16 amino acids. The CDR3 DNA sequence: TGTGCCAGCAGCCCCTCCCTAGCGTCGAACACCGGGGAGCTGTTTTTT. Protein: CASSPSLASNTGELFF.

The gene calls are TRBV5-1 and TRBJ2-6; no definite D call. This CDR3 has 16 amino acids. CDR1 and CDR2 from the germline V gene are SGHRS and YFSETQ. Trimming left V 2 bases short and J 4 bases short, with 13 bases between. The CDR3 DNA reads TGCGCCAGCAGCTTAGGTCCGGGCTACGGGGCCAACGTCCTGACTTTC. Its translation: CASSLGPGYGANVLTF.

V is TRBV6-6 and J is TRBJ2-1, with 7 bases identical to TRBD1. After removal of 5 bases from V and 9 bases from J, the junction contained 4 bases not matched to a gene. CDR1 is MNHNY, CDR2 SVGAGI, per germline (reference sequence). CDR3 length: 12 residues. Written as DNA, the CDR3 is TGTGCCAGCAGTCGACAGGGTGCTGAGCAGTTCTTC. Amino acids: CASSRQGAEQFF.

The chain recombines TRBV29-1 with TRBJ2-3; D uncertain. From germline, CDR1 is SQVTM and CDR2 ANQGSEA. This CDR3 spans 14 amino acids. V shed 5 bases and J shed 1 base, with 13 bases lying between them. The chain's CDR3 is CSVKSTQGTDTQYF. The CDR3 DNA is TGCAGCGTTAAGTCTACCCAAGGCACAGATACGCAGTATTTT.

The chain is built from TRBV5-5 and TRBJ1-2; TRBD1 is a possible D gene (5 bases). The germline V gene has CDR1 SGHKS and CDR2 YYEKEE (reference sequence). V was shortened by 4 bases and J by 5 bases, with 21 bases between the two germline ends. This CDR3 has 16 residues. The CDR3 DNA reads TGTGCCAGCAGCCCCGGGGGAGCCGTAGATCCTTATGGCTACACCTTC. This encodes CASSPGGAVDPYGYTF.

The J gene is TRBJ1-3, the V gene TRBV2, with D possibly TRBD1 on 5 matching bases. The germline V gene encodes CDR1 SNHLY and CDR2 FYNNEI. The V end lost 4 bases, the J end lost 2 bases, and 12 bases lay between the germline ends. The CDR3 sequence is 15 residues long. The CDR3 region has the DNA TGTGCCAGCAGTGGAAGTATAGGGGCTGGAAACACCATATATTTT. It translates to CASSGSIGAGNTIYF.

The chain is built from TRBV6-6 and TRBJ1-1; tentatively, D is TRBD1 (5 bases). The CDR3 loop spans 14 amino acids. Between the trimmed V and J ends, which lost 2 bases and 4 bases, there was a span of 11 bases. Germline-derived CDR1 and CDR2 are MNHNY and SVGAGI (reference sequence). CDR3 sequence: CASSYGGGITEAFF. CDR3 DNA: TGTGCCAGCAGTTACGGGGGAGGTATCACTGAAGCTTTCTTT.

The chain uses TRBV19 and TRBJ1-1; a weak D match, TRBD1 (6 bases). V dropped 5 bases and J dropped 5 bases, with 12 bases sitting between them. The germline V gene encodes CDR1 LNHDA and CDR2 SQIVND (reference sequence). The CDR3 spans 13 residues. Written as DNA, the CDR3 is TGTGCCAGTAGTGGTAACAGGGAGACTGAAGCTTTCTTT. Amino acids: CASSGNRETEAFF.

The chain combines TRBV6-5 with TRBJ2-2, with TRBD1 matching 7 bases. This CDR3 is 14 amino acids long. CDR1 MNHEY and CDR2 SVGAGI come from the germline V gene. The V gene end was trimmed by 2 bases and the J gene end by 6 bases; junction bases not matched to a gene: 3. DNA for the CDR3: TGTGCCAGCAGTTACCGAGACAGGGCCGGGGAGCTGTTTTTT. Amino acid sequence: CASSYRDRAGELFF.

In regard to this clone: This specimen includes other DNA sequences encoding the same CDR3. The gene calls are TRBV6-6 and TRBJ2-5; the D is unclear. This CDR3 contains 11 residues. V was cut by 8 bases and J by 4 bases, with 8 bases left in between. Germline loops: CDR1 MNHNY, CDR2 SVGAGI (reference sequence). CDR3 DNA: TGTGCCAGCTCTAGAAGAGAGACCCAGTACTTC. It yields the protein CASSRRETQYF.

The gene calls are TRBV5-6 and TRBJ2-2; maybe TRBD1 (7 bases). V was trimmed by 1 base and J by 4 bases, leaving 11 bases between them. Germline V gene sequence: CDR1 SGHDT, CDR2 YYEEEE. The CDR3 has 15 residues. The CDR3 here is CASSLSGGGTGELFF. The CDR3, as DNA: TGTGCCAGCAGCTTGTCAGGGGGAGGCACCGGGGAGCTGTTTTTT. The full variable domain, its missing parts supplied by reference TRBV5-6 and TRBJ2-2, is DAGVTQSPTHLIKTRGQQVTLRCSPKSGHDTVSWYQQALGQGPQFIFQYYEEEERQRGNFPDRFSGHQFPNYSSELNVNALLLGDSALYLCASSLSGGGTGELFFGEGSRLTVL.

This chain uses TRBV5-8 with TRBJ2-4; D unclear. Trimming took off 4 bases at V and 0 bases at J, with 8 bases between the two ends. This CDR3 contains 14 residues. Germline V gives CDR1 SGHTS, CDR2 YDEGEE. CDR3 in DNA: TGTGCCAGCAGCCCCATACTAGCCAAAAACATTCAGTACTTC. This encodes CASSPILAKNIQYF.

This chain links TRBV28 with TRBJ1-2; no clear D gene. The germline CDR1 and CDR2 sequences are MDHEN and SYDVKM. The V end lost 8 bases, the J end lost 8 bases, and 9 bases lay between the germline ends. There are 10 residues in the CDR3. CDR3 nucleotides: TGTGCCAGCTCCCGGTGGGGCTACACCTTC. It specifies CASSRWGYTF.

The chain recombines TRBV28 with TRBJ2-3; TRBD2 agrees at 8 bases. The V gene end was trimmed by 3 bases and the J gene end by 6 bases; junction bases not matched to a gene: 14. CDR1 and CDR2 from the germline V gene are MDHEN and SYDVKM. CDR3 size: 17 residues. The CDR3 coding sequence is TGTGCCAGCAGTTTGGGACTATTAGCGGGAACGGGTGATACGCAGTATTTT. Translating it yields CASSLGLLAGTGDTQYF.

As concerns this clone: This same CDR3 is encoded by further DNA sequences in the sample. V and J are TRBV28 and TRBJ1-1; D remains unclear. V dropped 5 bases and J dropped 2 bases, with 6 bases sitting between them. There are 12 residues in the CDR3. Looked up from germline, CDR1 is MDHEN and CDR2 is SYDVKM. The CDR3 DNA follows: TGTGCCAGCAGTCCGGGAAACACTGAAGCTTTCTTT. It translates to CASSPGNTEAFF. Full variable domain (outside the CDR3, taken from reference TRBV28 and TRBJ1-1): DVKVTQSSRYLVKRTGEKVFLECVQDMDHENMFWYRQDPGLGLRLIYFSYDVKMKEKGDIPEGYSVSREKKERFSLILESASTNQTSMYLCASSPGNTEAFFGQGTRLTVV.

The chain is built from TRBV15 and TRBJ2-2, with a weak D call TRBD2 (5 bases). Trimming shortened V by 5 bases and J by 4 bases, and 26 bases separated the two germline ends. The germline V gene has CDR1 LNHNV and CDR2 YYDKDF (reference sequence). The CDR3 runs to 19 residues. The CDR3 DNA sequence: TGTGCCACCAGCTCCCCGCGAGGGCGGAGTCGGTTTTTCACCGGGGAGCTGTTTTTT. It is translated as CATSSPRGRSRFFTGELFF.

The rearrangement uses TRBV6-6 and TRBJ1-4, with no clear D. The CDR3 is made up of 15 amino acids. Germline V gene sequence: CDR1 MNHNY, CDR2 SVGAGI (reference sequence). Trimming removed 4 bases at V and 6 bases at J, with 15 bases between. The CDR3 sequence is CASSSRGGSDEKLFF. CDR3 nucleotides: TGTGCCAGCAGTTCCCGCGGAGGGTCCGATGAAAAACTGTTTTTT.

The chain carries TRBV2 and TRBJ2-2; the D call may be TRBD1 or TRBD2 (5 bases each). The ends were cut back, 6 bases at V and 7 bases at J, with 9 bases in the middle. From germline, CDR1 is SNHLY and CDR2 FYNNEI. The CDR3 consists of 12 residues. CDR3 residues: CASRRGVGELFF. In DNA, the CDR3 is TGTGCCAGCAGGAGGGGTGTCGGGGAGCTGTTTTTT. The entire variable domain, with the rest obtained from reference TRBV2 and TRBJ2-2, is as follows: EPEVTQTPSHQVTQMGQEVILRCVPISNHLYFYWYRQILGQKVEFLVSFYNNEISEKSEIFDDQFSVERPDGSNFTLKIRSTKLEDSAMYFCASRRGVGELFFGEGSRLTVL.

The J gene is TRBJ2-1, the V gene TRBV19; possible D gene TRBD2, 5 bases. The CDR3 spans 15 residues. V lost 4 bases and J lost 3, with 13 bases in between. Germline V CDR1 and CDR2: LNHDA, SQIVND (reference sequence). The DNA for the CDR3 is TGTGCCAGTAGTACCGGGATTTTCTTCTACAATGAGCAGTTCTTC. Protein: CASSTGIFFYNEQFF.

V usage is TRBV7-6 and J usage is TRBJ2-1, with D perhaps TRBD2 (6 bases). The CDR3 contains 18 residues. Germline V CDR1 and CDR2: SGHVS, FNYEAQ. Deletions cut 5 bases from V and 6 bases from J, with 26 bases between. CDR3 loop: CASSPQGRGMVRVNEQFF. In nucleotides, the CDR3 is TGTGCCAGCAGCCCACAAGGTCGGGGGATGGTTCGCGTCAATGAGCAGTTCTTC. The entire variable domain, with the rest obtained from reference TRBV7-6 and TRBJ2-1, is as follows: GAGVSQSPRYKVTKRGQDVALRCDPISGHVSLYWYRQALGQGPEFLTYFNYEAQQDKSGLPNDRFSAERPEGSISTLTIQRTEQRDSAMYRCASSPQGRGMVRVNEQFFGPGTRLTVL.

CDR3 in DNA: TGTGCCAGCCGTACCGGGACAAGCTCTGGAAACACCATATATTTT. Amino acid sequence: CASRTGTSSGNTIYF. V gene TRBV28 combines with J gene TRBJ1-3; D might be TRBD1 (6 bases). This CDR3 is built from 15 residues. CDR1 and CDR2 from the germline V gene are MDHEN and SYDVKM. V was shortened by 8 bases and J by 0 bases, with 14 bases between the two germline ends.